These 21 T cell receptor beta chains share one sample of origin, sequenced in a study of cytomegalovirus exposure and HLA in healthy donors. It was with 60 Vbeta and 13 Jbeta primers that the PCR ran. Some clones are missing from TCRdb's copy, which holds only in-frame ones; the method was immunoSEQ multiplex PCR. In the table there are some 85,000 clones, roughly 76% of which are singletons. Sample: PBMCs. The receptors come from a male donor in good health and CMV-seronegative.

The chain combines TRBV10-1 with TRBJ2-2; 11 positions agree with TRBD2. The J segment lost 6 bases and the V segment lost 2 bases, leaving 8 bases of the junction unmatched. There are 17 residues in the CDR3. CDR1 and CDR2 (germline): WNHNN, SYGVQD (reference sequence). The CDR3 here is CASSEGASGRYPGELFF. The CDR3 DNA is TGCGCCAGCAGTGAGGGGGCTAGCGGGAGGTATCCCGGGGAGCTGTTTTTT.

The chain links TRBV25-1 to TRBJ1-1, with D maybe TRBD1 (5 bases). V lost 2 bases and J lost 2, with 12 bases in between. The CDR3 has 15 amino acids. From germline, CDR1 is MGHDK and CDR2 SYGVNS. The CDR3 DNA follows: TGTGCCAGCAGTGAAAATTTGGGGACTAACACTGAAGCTTTCTTT. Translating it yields CASSENLGTNTEAFF.

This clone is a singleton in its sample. The CDR3: CAWSVPGLREAFF. For the CDR3, the DNA is TGTGCCTGGAGCGTGCCGGGACTCCGAGAAGCTTTCTTT. This sequence joins TRBV30 and TRBJ1-1; possible D gene TRBD1, 5 bases. Trimming left V 3 bases short and J 8 bases short, with 16 bases between. The CDR3 spans 13 residues. CDR1 and CDR2 from the germline V gene are GTSNPN and SVGIG (reference sequence).

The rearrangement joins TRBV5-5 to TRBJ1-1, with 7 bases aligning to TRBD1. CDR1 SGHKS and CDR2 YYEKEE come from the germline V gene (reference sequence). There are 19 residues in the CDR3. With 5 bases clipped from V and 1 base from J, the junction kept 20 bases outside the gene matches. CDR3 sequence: CASRPETDRRMGGNTEAFF. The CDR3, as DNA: TGTGCCAGCAGACCGGAGACGGACAGGCGGATGGGTGGGAACACTGAAGCTTTCTTT.

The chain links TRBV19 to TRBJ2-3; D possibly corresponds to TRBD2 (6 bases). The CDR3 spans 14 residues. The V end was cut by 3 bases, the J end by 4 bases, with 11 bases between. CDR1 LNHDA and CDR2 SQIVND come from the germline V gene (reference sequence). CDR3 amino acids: CASSMRGIADTQYF. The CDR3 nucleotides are TGTGCCAGTAGTATGCGGGGAATCGCAGATACGCAGTATTTT.

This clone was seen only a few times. CDR3 residues: CSVATGTSGANVLTF. CDR3 coding DNA: TGCAGCGTTGCAACAGGAACCTCTGGGGCCAACGTCCTGACTTTC. This chain joins TRBV29-1 and TRBJ2-6; TRBD1 might be the D (5 bases). The V end was cut by 4 bases, the J end by 0 bases, with 10 bases between. The CDR3 contains 15 residues. Germline assignment: CDR1 SQVTM and CDR2 ANQGSEA.

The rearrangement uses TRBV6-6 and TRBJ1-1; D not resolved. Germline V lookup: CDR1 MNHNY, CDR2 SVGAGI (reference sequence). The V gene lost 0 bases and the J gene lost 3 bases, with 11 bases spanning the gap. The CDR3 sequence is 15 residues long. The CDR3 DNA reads TGTGCCAGCAGTTACTCCCCGGGATTGGACACTGAAGCTTTCTTT. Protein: CASSYSPGLDTEAFF.

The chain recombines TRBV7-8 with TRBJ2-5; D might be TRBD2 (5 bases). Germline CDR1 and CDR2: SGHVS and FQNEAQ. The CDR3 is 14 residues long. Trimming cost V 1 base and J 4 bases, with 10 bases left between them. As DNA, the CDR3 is TGTGCCAGCAGCTTAGATGGCGGGTCAGAGACCCAGTACTTC. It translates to CASSLDGGSETQYF.

CDR3 sequence (DNA): TGTGCCTGGAGTGCTACGACAGGGCTTCAGCCCCAGCATTTT. Translation gives CAWSATTGLQPQHF. The chain recombines TRBV30 with TRBJ1-5; 7 bases fit TRBD1. Germline V gives CDR1 GTSNPN, CDR2 SVGIG (reference sequence). Unmatched junction bases numbered 6, after V lost 1 base and J lost 6 bases. This CDR3 spans 14 amino acids.

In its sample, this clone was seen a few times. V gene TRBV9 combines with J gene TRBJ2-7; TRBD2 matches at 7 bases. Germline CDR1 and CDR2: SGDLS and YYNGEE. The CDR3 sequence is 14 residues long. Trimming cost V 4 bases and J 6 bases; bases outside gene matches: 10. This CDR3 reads CASSKRREVGEQYF. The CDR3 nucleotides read TGTGCCAGCAGCAAACGTCGGGAGGTAGGCGAGCAGTACTTC.

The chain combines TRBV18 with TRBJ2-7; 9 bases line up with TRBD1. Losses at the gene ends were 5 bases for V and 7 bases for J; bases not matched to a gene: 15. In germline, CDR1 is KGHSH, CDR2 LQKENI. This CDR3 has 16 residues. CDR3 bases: TGTGCCAGCTCATCATCCGACAGGGGGATTCCCGGGGAGCAGTACTTC. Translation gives CASSSSDRGIPGEQYF.

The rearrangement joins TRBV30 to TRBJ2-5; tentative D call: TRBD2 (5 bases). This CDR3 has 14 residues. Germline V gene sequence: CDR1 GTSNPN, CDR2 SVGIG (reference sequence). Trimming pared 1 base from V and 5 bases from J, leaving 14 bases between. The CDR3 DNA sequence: TGTGCCTGGAGTGGACTACCTCTATGGGAGACCCAGTACTTC. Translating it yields CAWSGLPLWETQYF.

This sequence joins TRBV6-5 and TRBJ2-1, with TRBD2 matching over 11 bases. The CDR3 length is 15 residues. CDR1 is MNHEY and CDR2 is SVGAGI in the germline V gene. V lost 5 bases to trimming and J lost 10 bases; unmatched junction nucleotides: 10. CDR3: CASSTTSGNPWEQFF. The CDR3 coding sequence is TGTGCCAGCAGTACGACTAGCGGGAATCCATGGGAGCAGTTCTTC.

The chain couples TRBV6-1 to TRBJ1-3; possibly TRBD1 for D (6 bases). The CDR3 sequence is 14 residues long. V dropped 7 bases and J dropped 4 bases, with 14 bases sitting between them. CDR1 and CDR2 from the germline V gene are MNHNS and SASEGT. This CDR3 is CASTRTGSGNTIYF. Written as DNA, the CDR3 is TGTGCCAGCACCAGAACAGGGTCCGGAAACACCATATATTTT.

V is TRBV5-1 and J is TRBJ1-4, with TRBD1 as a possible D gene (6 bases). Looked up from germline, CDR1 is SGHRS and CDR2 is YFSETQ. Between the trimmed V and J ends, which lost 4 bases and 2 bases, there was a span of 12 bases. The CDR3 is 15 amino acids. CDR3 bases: TGCGCCAGCAGCATTGGGGACACGACTAATGAAAAACTGTTTTTT. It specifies CASSIGDTTNEKLFF.

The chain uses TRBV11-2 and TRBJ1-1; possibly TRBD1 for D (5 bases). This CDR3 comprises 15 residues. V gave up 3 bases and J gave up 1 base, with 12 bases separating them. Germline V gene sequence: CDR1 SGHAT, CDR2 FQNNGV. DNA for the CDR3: TGTGCCAGCAGCTTTGACAGAAGATCGAACACTGAAGCTTTCTTT. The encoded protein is CASSFDRRSNTEAFF.

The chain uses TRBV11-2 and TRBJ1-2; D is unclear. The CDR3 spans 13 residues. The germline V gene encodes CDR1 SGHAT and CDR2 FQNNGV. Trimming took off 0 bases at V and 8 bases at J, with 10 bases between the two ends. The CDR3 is CASSLERLAGYTF. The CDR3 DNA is TGTGCCAGCAGCTTAGAACGCCTGGCAGGCTACACCTTC. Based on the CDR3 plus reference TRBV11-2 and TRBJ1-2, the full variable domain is EAGVAQSPRYKIIEKRQSVAFWCNPISGHATLYWYQQILGQGPKLLIQFQNNGVVDDSQLPKDRFSAERLKGVDSTLKIQPAKLEDSAVYLCASSLERLAGYTFGSGTRLTVV.

The CDR3 reads CASSIGGRVLNQPQHF. The CDR3 DNA is TGTGCCAGTAGTATAGGAGGCAGGGTTCTTAATCAGCCCCAGCATTTT. The rearrangement joins TRBV19 to TRBJ1-5; tentatively, D is TRBD1 (5 bases). The V gene lost 1 base and the J gene lost 4 bases, with 14 bases spanning the gap. Germline V gives CDR1 LNHDA, CDR2 SQIVND (reference sequence). CDR3 length: 16 residues.

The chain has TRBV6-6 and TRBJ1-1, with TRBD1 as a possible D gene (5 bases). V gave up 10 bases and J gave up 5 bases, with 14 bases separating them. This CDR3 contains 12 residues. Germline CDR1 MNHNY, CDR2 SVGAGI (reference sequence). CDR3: CAILKGNTEAFF. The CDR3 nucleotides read TGTGCCATTTTAAAGGGGAATACTGAAGCTTTCTTT.

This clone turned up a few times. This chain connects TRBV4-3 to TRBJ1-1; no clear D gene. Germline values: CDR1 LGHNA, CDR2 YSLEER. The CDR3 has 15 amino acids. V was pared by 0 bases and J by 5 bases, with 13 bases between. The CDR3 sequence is CASSQEDYRGTEAFF. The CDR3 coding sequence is TGCGCCAGCAGCCAAGAAGACTACCGAGGGACTGAAGCTTTCTTT.

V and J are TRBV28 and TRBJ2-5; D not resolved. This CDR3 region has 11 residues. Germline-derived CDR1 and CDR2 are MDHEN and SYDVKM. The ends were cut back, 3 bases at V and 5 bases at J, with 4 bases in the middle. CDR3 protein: CASSLRETQYF. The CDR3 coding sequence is TGTGCCAGCAGTTTGCGGGAGACCCAGTACTTC.